A selection of T cell receptor beta chains follows, all from one sample in a study of esophageal squamous cell carcinoma under preoperative chemotherapy. TCRdb processed the PCR reads anew with MiXCR; each CDR3 protein has one entry. The repertoire consists of roughly 30,000 distinct CDR3 sequences, with around 49% occurring once and the leading ten covering approximately 25%. The specimen was obtained from a patient given preoperative chemotherapy. These receptor sequences come from a human donor with esophageal squamous cell carcinoma. The donor label of this sample is uncertain. The CDR3 runs from the conserved cysteine through the conserved F or W. The order of the fields is clone size, D gene, J gene, V gene, CDR3 DNA, CDR3 protein. The D gene is left open where the match is weak. Clone size is stated in some rows and not others, as once, few, many or a class when expanded.

.	TRBD2	TRBJ2-7	TRBV6-2/TRBV6-3	TGTGCCAGCAGTTACCCCGGGGGGGTGTACGAGCAGTACTTC	CASSYPGGVYEQYF
many	.	TRBJ2-1	TRBV12-3/TRBV12-4	TGTGCCAGCAGTTTTCTGAGCAATGAGCAGTTCTTC	CASSFLSNEQFF
once	TRBD2	TRBJ2-2	TRBV11-1	TGTGCCAGCAGCTTACTAGCGGGAGCCGGGGAGCTGTTTTTT	CASSLLAGAGELFF
few	TRBD2	TRBJ2-1	TRBV7-7	TGTGCCAGCAGCCCCGCCCTAGCGGAGCACTACAATGAGCAGTTCTTC	CASSPALAEHYNEQFF
large	.	TRBJ2-5	TRBV7-6	TGTGCCAGCAGCTTAGTACAGGGAGAGACCCAGTACTTC	CASSLVQGETQYF
many	TRBD2	TRBJ2-3	TRBV6-1	TGTGCCAGCAGTGAAGCTAGCGGGGGGGCCACAGATACGCAGTATTTT	CASSEASGGATDTQYF
once	.	TRBJ2-7	TRBV28	TGTGCCAGCTCCTTGGGGGGAAGCGGGTCTTTCTTACGAGTGCAGTACTTC	CASSLGGSGSFLRVQYF
.	TRBD2	TRBJ2-3	TRBV11-3	TGTGCCAGCAGCGCAGCGGGGCGGCGTGTCACAGATACGCAGTACTTT	CASSAAGRRVTDTQYF
once	TRBD2	TRBJ2-3	TRBV12-3/TRBV12-4	TGTGCCAGCGGGAGTACCGGGGGGGGTGCCACAGATACCCAGTATTTT	CASGSTGGGATDTQYF
medium-sized	.	TRBJ2-3	TRBV27	TGTGCCAGCATCAACCTCGGGGGATTAATTGGAAATACGCAGTATTTT	CASINLGGLIGNTQYF
.	TRBD2	TRBJ2-3	TRBV6-1	TGTGCCAGCAGTGAAAAGCCGGGACTAGCGGGATCAACAGATACGCAGTATTTT	CASSEKPGLAGSTDTQYF
few	.	TRBJ2-6	TRBV19	TGTGCCAGTAGTCCCATTAGCTCTGGGGCCAACGTCCTGACTTTC	CASSPISSGANVLTF
.	.	TRBJ1-1	TRBV5-5	TGTGCCAGCAGCCCCTGGGGGACGAACACTGAAGCTTTCTTT	CASSPWGTNTEAFF
many	.	TRBJ1-6	TRBV7-8	TGTGCCAGCAGCTCAATGCAGGCGGGTAATTCACCCCTCCACTTT	CASSSMQAGNSPLHF
.	TRBD2	TRBJ2-7	TRBV7-6	TGTGCCAGCAGCGGGGGGGGGGTCAAAGAGACGCAGTACTTC	CASSGGGVKETQYF
few	.	TRBJ2-5	TRBV6-5	TGTGCCAGCAGTTGGGAAGGGGAAAAGACCCAGTACTTC	CASSWEGEKTQYF
.	.	TRBJ2-5	TRBV4-1	TGCGCCAGCAGTCGAGGAGGGACTTTACGGGATGAGCAGTACTTC	CASSRGGTLRDEQYF
.	.	TRBJ2-1	TRBV12-3/TRBV12-4	TGTGCCAGCAGTACTACTAGGGGGGGGGCCCCAGAGACGCAGTATTTC	CASSTTRGGAPETQYF
many	TRBD2	TRBJ2-5	TRBV5-1	TGCGCCAGCAGCCCGGGGGGGGCCCTAGAGACCCAGTACTTC	CASSPGGALETQYF
few	.	TRBJ2-1	TRBV7-6	TGTGCCAGCAGCTTAGAGAGGGCAAGGGAGCAGTTCTTC	CASSLERAREQFF
.	.	TRBJ2-3	TRBV7-2	TGTGCCAGCAGGGCCGGGGCGGGCGGGGCCCAAGATACGCAGTATTTT	CASRAGAGGAQDTQYF
.	.	TRBJ2-5	TRBV7-2	TGTGCCGGGGGCCGTGAGGAGGAGACGCAGTACTTC	CAGGREEETQYF
many	.	TRBJ1-3	TRBV7-9	TGTGCCAGCAGCTTAGGGGCAGGGTCTGGAAACACCATATATTTT	CASSLGAGSGNTIYF
.	.	TRBJ2-7	TRBV6-1	TGTGCCAGCAAGGGCGGCCAGGGTTACGAGCAGTACTTC	CASKGGQGYEQYF
many	TRBD1	TRBJ2-5	TRBV7-8	TGTGCCAGCAGCACGGACAGGGATGGTGAGCAGTACTTC	CASSTDRDGEQYF
.	.	TRBJ2-5	TRBV7-2	TGTGCCAGCATCTTAGAGGGGCCCGGGGGCATGGACCAAGACACCCAGTACTTC	CASILEGPGGMDQDTQYF
.	.	TRBJ2-7	TRBV6-1	TGTGCCAGCAGTGCCTTAGAAGGGGTCCCCTACGAGCAGTACTTC	CASSALEGVPYEQYF
many	TRBD2	TRBJ2-5	TRBV6-1	TGTGCCAGCAGTGAGGGACTAGGGGGAGAGACCCAGTACTTC	CASSEGLGGETQYF
.	TRBD1	TRBJ2-2	TRBV12-3/TRBV12-4	TGTGCCAGCACCCTAGGGGGCTCGAACACCGGGGAGCTGTTTTTT	CASTLGGSNTGELFF
once	TRBD1	TRBJ2-2	TRBV12-3/TRBV12-4	TGTGCCAGCAGACCGACAGGGACCGGGGCGCAGTTTTTT	CASRPTGTGAQFF
.	TRBD2	TRBJ2-5	TRBV6-1	TGTGCCAGCGGGGGCAACGGGGGGGACGGGCCAGAGACCCAGTACTTT	CASGGNGGDGPETQYF
.	.	TRBJ2-5	TRBV12-3/TRBV12-4	TGTGCCAGCAGTTTAGGTTCGGGAGTGCGAGAGACCCAGTACTTC	CASSLGSGVRETQYF
.	.	TRBJ2-7	TRBV7-8	TGTGCCAGCAGCGACCTAGGGGGCGGGGCCGGTGATACGCAGTACTTC	CASSDLGGGAGDTQYF
.	.	TRBJ2-3	TRBV7-8	TGTGCCAGCAGCCGCCTACGGGGGGCAAGCACCGGTGAGCAGTATTTT	CASSRLRGASTGEQYF
few	.	TRBJ2-5	TRBV27	TGTGCCAGCAGTTTATGGGGGAGTTGGGAGACCCAGTACTTC	CASSLWGSWETQYF
few	.	TRBJ1-2	TRBV12-3/TRBV12-4	TGTGCCAGCAGCCCAGGAGGAGATGGCTACACCTTC	CASSPGGDGYTF
.	.	TRBJ2-5	TRBV28	TGTGCGGGCAGCTGGGTAGCAGACCCAGAGACGCAGTATTTC	CAGSWVADPETQYF
many	.	TRBJ1-4	TRBV7-3	TGTGCCAGCAGCCCAACCGGGACATCTGGGGAAAAACTGTTTTTT	CASSPTGTSGEKLFF
.	.	TRBJ2-5	TRBV7-2	TGTGCGGGCAGCGCGGGTCTAGCCAAAGAGATTCAGTACTTC	CAGSAGLAKEIQYF
many	.	TRBJ2-1	TRBV7-3	TGTGCCAGCAGCTCCATACACGGGGACAATGAGCAGTTCTTC	CASSSIHGDNEQFF
once	TRBD1	TRBJ2-5	TRBV7-8	TGTGCCAGCGCGGGCCTAGGGGGCGGTGCCCAAGATACCCAGTACTTC	CASAGLGGGAQDTQYF
few	.	TRBJ2-1	TRBV12-5	TGTGCTAGTGGCACACGGGACTACAATGAGCAGTTCTTC	CASGTRDYNEQFF
.	.	TRBJ2-3	TRBV7-2	TGTGCCAGCAGCTTGGGGGCCCGGGCCGTAAAATCCGGTGCGCAGTATTTT	CASSLGARAVKSGAQYF
.	.	TRBJ2-4	TRBV7-9	TGTGCCAGCAGCTATAGGCGGGGAGCCGAAGACACTCAGTACTTC	CASSYRRGAEDTQYF
.	.	TRBJ2-4	TRBV7-6	TGTGCCGGCACGGGGGTGGGGGCCAAAAACACGCAGTACTTC	CAGTGVGAKNTQYF
.	.	TRBJ2-1	TRBV7-3	TGTGCCAGCAGCCCCAATCAGGGAGAGCAGTTCTTC	CASSPNQGEQFF
many	TRBD1	TRBJ2-5	TRBV27	TGTGCCAGCAGCAAGACAGGGGGAACGAACAGTCGAGAGACCCAGTACTTC	CASSKTGGTNSRETQYF
.	TRBD1	TRBJ1-2	TRBV12-3/TRBV12-4	TGTGCCAGCAGTCGGGGACAGGGGACGCTGAACTATGGCTACACCTTC	CASSRGQGTLNYGYTF
.	.	TRBJ2-1	TRBV7-3	TGTGCCAGCAGCTTACGGCAGAGCTCCCACAATGAGCAGTTCTTC	CASSLRQSSHNEQFF
.	TRBD2	TRBJ2-3	TRBV7-3	TGTGCCAGCTGTGTCGAACTCGGGCGGGGGGATCAAGAGACCCAGTATTTT	CASCVELGRGDQETQYF
few	.	TRBJ1-2	TRBV12-3/TRBV12-4	TGTGCCAGCAGTGACGATAGCAGTACAGGGCTCAGGGGCTACACCTTC	CASSDDSSTGLRGYTF
.	.	TRBJ2-3	TRBV7-2	TGTGCCAGCAGCTTACTGGGGCGGGTTGTCAAAGATACGCAGTATTTC	CASSLLGRVVKDTQYF
medium-sized	TRBD2	TRBJ2-7	TRBV7-2	TGTGCCAGCAGCTTAGGGGGCGGGGGAGGGGCCTACGAGCAGTACTTC	CASSLGGGGGAYEQYF
.	.	TRBJ2-7	TRBV19	TGTGCCAGTACCCCGGACCCACAGGGATACGAGCAGTACTTC	CASTPDPQGYEQYF
many	TRBD1	TRBJ2-7	TRBV11-2	TGTGCCAGCAGCTTAACAGGGGGCGACTTGTACGAGCAGTACTTC	CASSLTGGDLYEQYF